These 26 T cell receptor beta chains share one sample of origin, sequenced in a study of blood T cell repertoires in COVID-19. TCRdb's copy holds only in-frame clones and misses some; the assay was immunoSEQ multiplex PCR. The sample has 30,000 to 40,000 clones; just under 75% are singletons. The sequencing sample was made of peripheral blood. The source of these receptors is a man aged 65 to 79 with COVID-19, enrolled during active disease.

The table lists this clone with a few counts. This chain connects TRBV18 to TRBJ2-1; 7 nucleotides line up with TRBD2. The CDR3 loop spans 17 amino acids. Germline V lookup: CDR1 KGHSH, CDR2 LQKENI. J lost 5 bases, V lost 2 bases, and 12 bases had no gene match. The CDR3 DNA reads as TGTGCCAGCTCACCAATAGGTGGCGGGAGCTTCCACAATGAGCAGTTCTTC. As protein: CASSPIGGGSFHNEQFF.

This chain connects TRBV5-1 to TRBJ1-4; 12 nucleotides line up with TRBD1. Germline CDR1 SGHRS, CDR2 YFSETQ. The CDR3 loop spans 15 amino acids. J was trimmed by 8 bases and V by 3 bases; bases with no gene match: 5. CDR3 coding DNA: TGCGCCAGCAGCTCCGGGACAGGGGGCAACGAAAAACTGTTTTTT. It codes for CASSSGTGGNEKLFF.

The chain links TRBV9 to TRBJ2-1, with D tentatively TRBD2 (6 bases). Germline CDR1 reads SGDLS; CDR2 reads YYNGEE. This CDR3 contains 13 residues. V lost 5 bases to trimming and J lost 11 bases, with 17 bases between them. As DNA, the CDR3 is TGTGCCAGCAGGGGGGACTTACAAGGGAAGCAGTTCTTC. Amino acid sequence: CASRGDLQGKQFF.

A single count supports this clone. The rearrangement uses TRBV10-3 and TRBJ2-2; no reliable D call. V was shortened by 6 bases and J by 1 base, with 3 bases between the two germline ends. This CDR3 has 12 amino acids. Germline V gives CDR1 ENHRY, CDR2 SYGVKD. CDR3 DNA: TGTGCCATCAGACAGAACACCGGGGAGCTGTTTTTT. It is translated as CAIRQNTGELFF.

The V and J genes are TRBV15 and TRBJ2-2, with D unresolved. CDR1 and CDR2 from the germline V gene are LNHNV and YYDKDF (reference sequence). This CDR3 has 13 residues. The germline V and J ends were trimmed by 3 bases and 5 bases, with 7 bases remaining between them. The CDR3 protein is CATSSRPTGELFF. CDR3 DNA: TGTGCCACCAGCAGCAGGCCTACCGGGGAGCTGTTTTTT.

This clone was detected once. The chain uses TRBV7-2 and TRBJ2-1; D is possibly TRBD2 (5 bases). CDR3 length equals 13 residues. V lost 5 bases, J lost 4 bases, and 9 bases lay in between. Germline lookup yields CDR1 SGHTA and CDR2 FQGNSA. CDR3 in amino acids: CASSRGQYNEQFF. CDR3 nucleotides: TGTGCCAGCAGCCGCGGGCAGTACAATGAGCAGTTCTTC. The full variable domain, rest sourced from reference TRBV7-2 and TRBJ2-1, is GAGVSQSPSNKVTEKGKDVELRCDPISGHTALYWYRQSLGQGLEFLIYFQGNSAPDKSGLPSDRFSAERTGGSVSTLTIQRTQQEDSAVYLCASSRGQYNEQFFGPGTRLTVL.

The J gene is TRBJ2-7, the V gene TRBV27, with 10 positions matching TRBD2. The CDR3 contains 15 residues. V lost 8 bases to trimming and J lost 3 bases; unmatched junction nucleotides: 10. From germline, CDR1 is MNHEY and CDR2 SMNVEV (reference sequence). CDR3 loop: CASCLSAGGHYEQYF. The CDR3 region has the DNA TGTGCCAGCTGCCTCTCAGCGGGGGGGCACTACGAGCAGTACTTC.

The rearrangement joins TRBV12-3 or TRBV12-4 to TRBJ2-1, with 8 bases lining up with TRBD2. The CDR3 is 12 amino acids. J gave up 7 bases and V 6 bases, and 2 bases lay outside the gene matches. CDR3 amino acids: CASRTSGNEQFF. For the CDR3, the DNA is TGTGCCAGCAGAACTAGCGGTAATGAGCAGTTCTTC.

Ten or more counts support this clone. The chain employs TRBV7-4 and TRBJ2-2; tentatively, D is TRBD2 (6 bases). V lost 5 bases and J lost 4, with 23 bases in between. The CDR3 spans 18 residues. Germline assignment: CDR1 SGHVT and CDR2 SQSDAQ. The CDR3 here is CASSPRRRRARGTGELFF. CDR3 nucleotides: TGTGCCAGCAGCCCTCGCCGTCGGCGGGCGCGGGGCACCGGGGAGCTGTTTTTT.

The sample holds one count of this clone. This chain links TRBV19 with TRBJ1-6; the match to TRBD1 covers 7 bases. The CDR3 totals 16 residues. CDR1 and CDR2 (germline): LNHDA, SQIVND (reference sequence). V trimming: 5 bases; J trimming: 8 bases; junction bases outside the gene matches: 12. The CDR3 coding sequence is TGTGCCAGTAGTGTCGGAGGGGGCGCTAGATATTCACCCCTCCACTTT. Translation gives CASSVGGGARYSPLHF.

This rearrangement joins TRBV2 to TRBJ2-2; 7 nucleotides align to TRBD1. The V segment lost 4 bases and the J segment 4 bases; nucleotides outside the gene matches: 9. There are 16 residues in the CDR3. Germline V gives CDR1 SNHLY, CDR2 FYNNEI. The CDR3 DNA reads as TGTGCCAGCAGTGTCCGGGACAGTGGAACCACCGGGGAGCTGTTTTTT. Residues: CASSVRDSGTTGELFF.

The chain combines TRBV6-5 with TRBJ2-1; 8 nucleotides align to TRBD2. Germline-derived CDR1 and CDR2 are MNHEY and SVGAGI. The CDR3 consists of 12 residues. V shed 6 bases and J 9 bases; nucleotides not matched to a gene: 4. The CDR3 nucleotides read TGTGCCAGCAGGACTAGCGTCGGTGAGCAGTTCTTC. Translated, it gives CASRTSVGEQFF.

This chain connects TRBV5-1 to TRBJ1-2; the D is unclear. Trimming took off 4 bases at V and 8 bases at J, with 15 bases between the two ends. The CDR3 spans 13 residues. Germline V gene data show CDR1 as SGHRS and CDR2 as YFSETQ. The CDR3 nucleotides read TGCGCCAGCAGCCCACAAGGAGGGATAGGCTACACCTTC. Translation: CASSPQGGIGYTF.

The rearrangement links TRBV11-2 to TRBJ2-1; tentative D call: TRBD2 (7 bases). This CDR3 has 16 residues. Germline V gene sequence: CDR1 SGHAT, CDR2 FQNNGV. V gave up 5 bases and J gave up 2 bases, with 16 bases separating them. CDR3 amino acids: CASSRRGGGPYNEQFF. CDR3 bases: TGTGCCAGCAGCCGCCGGGGCGGGGGCCCCTACAATGAGCAGTTCTTC.

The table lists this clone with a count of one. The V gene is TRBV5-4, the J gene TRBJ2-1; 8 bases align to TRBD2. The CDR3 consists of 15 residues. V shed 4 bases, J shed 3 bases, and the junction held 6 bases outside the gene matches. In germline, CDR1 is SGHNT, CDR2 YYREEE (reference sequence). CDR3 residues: CASSLGLALYNEQFF. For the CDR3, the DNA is TGTGCCAGCAGCCTCGGACTAGCTCTCTACAATGAGCAGTTCTTC. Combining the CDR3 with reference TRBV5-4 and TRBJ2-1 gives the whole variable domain ETGVTQSPTHLIKTRGQQVTLRCSSQSGHNTVSWYQQALGQGPQFIFQYYREEENGRGNFPPRFSGLQFPNYSSELNVNALELDDSALYLCASSLGLALYNEQFFGPGTRLTVL.

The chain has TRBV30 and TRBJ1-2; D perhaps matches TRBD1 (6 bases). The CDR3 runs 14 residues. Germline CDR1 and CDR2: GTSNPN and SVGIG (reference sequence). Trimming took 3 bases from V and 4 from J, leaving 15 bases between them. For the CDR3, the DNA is TGTGCCTGGAGGACGGGGGGCTTAGGCTATGGCTACACCTTC. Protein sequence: CAWRTGGLGYGYTF. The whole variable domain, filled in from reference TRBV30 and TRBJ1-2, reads SQTIHQWPATLVQPVGSPLSLECTVEGTSNPNLYWYRQAAGRGLQLLFYSVGIGQISSEVPQNLSASRPQDRQFILSSKKLLLSDSGFYLCAWRTGGLGYGYTFGSGTRLTVV.

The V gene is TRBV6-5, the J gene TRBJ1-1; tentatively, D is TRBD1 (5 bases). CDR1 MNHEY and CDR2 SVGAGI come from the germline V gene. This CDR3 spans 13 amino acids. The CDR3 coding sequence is TGTGCTATAACGGCACAGGCGAACACTGAAGCTTTCTTT. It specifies CAITAQANTEAFF.

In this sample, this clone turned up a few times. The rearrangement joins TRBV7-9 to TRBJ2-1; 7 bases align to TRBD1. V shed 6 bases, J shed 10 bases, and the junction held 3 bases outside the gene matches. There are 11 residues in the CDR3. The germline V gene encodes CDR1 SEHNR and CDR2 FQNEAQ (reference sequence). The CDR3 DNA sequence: TGTGCCAGCAGTCCACAGGGGGAGCAGTTCTTC. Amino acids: CASSPQGEQFF.

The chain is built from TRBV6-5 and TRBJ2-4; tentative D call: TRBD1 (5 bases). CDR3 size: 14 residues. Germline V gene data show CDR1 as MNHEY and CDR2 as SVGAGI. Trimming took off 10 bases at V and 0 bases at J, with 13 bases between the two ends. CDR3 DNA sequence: TGTGCCATCGAGACAGTTCTAGCCAAAAACATTCAGTACTTC. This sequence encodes CAIETVLAKNIQYF.

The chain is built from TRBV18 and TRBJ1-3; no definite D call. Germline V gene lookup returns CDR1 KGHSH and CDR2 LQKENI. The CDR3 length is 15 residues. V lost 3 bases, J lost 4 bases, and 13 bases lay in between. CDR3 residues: CASSPEGALGNTIYF. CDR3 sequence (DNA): TGTGCCAGCTCACCGGAGGGCGCTTTAGGAAACACCATATATTTT.

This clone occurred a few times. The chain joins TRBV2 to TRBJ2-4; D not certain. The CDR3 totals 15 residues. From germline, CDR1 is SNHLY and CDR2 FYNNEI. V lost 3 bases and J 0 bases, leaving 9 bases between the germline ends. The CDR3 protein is CASSERGLAKNIQYF. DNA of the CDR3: TGTGCCAGCAGTGAGAGAGGCCTAGCCAAAAACATTCAGTACTTC.

This chain's CDR3 is CATSEPDTEGYSPLHF. DNA of the CDR3: TGTGCCACCAGTGAGCCTGATACAGAGGGTTATTCACCCCTCCACTTT. V is TRBV24-1 and J is TRBJ1-6, with no clear D. The V gene's germline CDR1 is KGHDR and CDR2 SFDVKD. CDR3 length: 16 amino acids. With 4 bases removed from V and 8 bases from J, the gap between germline ends came to 17 bases.

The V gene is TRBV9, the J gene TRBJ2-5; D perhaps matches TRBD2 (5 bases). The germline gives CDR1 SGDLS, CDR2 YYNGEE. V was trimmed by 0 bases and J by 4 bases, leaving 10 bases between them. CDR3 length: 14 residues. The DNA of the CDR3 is TGTGCCAGCAGCGTAGAGATAGAGGGAGAGACCCAGTACTTC. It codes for CASSVEIEGETQYF.

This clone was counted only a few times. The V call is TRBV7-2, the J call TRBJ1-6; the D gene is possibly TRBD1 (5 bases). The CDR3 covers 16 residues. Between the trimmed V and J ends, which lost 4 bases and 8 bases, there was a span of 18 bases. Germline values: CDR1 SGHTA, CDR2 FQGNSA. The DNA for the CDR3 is TGTGCCAGCAGCTCCCAGTGGGGGGTACGGGATTCACCCCTCCACTTT. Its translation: CASSSQWGVRDSPLHF.

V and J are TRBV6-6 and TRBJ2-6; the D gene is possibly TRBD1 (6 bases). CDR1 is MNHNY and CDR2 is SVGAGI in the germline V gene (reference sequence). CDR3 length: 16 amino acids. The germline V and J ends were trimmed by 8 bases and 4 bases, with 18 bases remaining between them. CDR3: CASHKGVTWGANVLTF. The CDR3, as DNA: TGTGCCAGCCATAAGGGGGTTACCTGGGGGGCCAACGTCCTGACTTTC.

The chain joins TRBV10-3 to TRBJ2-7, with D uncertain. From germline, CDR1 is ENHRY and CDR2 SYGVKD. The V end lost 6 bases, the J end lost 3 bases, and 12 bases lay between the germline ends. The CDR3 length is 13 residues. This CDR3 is CAISRNSIYEQYF. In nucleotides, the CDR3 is TGTGCCATCAGCCGGAACAGCATCTACGAGCAGTACTTC.